This paragraph reports one T cell receptor beta chain. Through a sample-barcoded 5' primer and a J-beta primer mix, a second PCR was run for roughly 6 to 11 cycles. TCRdb itself ran the 5' RACE reads through MiXCR, one entry per CDR3 protein. The data hold more than 900,000 distinct CDR3 sequences, with about 25% observed a single time. Caucasian individuals from Russia who were healthy and aged roughly 6 to 95 acted as donors. This sample is drawn from a study of blood T cells in healthy people across ages. The CDR3 has 14 amino acids. Germline CDR1 is MGHRA and CDR2 is YSYEKL. V lost 0 bases and J 13 bases, leaving 16 bases between the germline ends. The data also belong to a second study, concerning T cells of mothers and their children. According to that study: Samples came from a few healthy Caucasian mothers and their six children. The second PCR's M1S primer added sample barcodes and 2-4 random nucleotides. Reads obtained per mother exceeded 8.5 million TCR beta CDR3 reads, with several million obtained per child.

This sequence joins TRBV4-1 and TRBJ2-1; D not resolved. Sequenced input: blood. This TCR came from a girl aged 2 to 10 in good health. The CDR3 spells CASSQDRSLGIQFF. The CDR3 DNA reads as TGCGCCAGCAGCCAAGATCGGTCGTTAGGGATCCAGTTCTTC.